The 18 T cell receptor beta chains in this list originate from one sample, sequenced in a study of shared clonotypes between healthy human individuals. Profiling relied on immunoSEQ multiplex PCR, and the TCRdb table lists in-frame clones only, not all of them. The sample records around 940,000 clones, over 75% being singletons. Sequenced: memory CD4+ T cells sorted from blood. As to subset: CD45RA-negative fraction. These receptors were taken from a young man in good health.

This clone was found once. CDR3 nucleotide sequence: TGTGCCAGCAGGAATAGAACAGGGTTTGGAGGCTATGGCTACACCTTC. Protein sequence: CASRNRTGFGGYGYTF. The J gene is TRBJ1-2, the V gene TRBV27; perhaps TRBD1 as D (6 bases). Germline V gene lookup returns CDR1 MNHEY and CDR2 SMNVEV (reference sequence). Trimming shortened V by 6 bases and J by 4 bases, and 21 bases separated the two germline ends. The CDR3 has 16 amino acids.

The CDR3 DNA follows: TGTGCCAGCAGCGTAGACACGGGCTGGGGCACAGATACGCAGTATTTT. Protein product: CASSVDTGWGTDTQYF. The chain is built from TRBV9 and TRBJ2-3; no clear D gene. CDR3 length: 16 amino acids. V shed 0 bases and J shed 1 base, with 12 bases lying between them. Germline V gene data show CDR1 as SGDLS and CDR2 as YYNGEE.

The chain is built from TRBV27 and TRBJ1-6; 8 bases line up with TRBD1. The CDR3 runs 17 residues. Germline V gene sequence: CDR1 MNHEY, CDR2 SMNVEV (reference sequence). Germline trimming cut 4 bases from V and 3 bases from J; bases unmatched to any gene: 8. CDR3 DNA sequence: TGTGCCAGCAGTTCAGGGACAGGTTCGGGCTATAATTCACCCCTCCACTTT. Translation: CASSSGTGSGYNSPLHF.

The rearrangement uses TRBV18 and TRBJ2-7, with no clear D. Germline V gives CDR1 KGHSH, CDR2 LQKENI. V was trimmed by 0 bases and J by 0 bases, leaving 9 bases between them. The CDR3 is 15 residues long. CDR3 nucleotide sequence: TGTGCCAGCTCACCACCTAACCGTTACTCCTACGAGCAGTACTTC. It specifies CASSPPNRYSYEQYF.

The chain uses TRBV15 and TRBJ2-1; a weak D match, TRBD2 (7 bases). This CDR3 contains 14 residues. The V and J ends lost 4 bases and 10 bases respectively, with 17 bases between them. The V gene's germline CDR1 is LNHNV and CDR2 YYDKDF (reference sequence). The CDR3 nucleotides are TGTGCCACCAGCAACAACCTAGGGGGAGGGGAGCAGTTCTTC. Translation: CATSNNLGGGEQFF. The variable domain in full, with the rest retrieved from reference TRBV15 and TRBJ2-1, is DAMVIQNPRYQVTQFGKPVTLSCSQTLNHNVMYWYQQKSSQAPKLLFHYYDKDFNNEADTPDNFQSRRPNTSFCFLDIRSPGLGDTAMYLCATSNNLGGGEQFFGPGTRLTVL.

This clone was observed a handful of times. The J gene is TRBJ2-3, the V gene TRBV19; D might be TRBD1 (6 bases). CDR3 length: 14 residues. The germline V gene has CDR1 LNHDA and CDR2 SQIVND (reference sequence). The V end lost 5 bases, the J end lost 2 bases, and 11 bases lay between the germline ends. The CDR3 here is CASSPGGTTDTQYF. CDR3 bases: TGTGCCAGTAGTCCTGGGGGCACCACAGATACGCAGTATTTT.

In this sample, this clone turned up once. The V gene is TRBV5-4, the J gene TRBJ2-1; 7 nucleotides line up with TRBD2. V lost 2 bases to trimming and J lost 4 bases; unmatched junction nucleotides: 9. This CDR3 contains 16 residues. Germline V CDR1 and CDR2: SGHNT, YYREEE (reference sequence). The CDR3 region is CASSLNPGLIYNEQFF. The DNA of the CDR3 is TGTGCCAGCAGCTTAAATCCGGGACTAATATACAATGAGCAGTTCTTC.

The sample holds one count of this clone. The chain recombines TRBV12-5 with TRBJ2-5, with D uncertain. The V and J ends lost 7 bases and 2 bases respectively, with 14 bases between them. This CDR3 is 14 amino acids long. Germline lookup yields CDR1 LGHNT and CDR2 FRNRAP. The DNA of the CDR3 is TGTGCTAGTGTTCTTGGTACGGTGCAAGAGACCCAGTACTTC. It encodes CASVLGTVQETQYF.

As to this clone: This CDR3 is also generated by other DNA sequences in the sample. The V and J genes are TRBV6-5 and TRBJ1-6; D remains unclear. The ends were cut back, 2 bases at V and 10 bases at J, with 6 bases in the middle. This CDR3 comprises 12 residues. Germline V gene sequence: CDR1 MNHEY, CDR2 SVGAGI. The CDR3 protein is CASSYGGSPLHF. In nucleotides, the CDR3 is TGTGCCAGCAGTTACGGAGGCTCACCCCTCCACTTT.

The V gene is TRBV2, the J gene TRBJ1-1; D perhaps matches TRBD1 (6 bases). This CDR3 is built from 13 residues. Germline V gene lookup returns CDR1 SNHLY and CDR2 FYNNEI. Trimming stripped 6 bases from V and 3 bases from J, with 11 bases between. In DNA form, the CDR3 reads TGTGCCAGCAGCGCTACAGGGTACACTGAAGCTTTCTTT. Its protein product is CASSATGYTEAFF.

The genes are TRBV28 and TRBJ2-1; 8 nucleotides align to TRBD2. V dropped 6 bases and J dropped 5; count of bases not matched to a gene: 12. This CDR3 is built from 16 residues. Germline V gene data show CDR1 as MDHEN and CDR2 as SYDVKM. CDR3 DNA: TGTGCCAGCAGCCCCGGGAGCGGGGGCCGGGACAATGAGCAGTTCTTC. This encodes CASSPGSGGRDNEQFF.

In this sample, this clone turned up a few times. A far larger clone is off by one base, so a read error is likely. Other DNA sequences in the same sample also yield this CDR3. V usage is TRBV18 and J usage is TRBJ1-2, with D perhaps matching TRBD1 (5 bases). Deletions cut 2 bases from V and 3 bases from J, with 7 bases between. CDR1 is KGHSH, CDR2 LQKENI, per germline. This CDR3 has 13 amino acids. For the CDR3, the DNA is TGTGCCAGCTCACCAGGGACGGACTATGGCTACACCTTC. It codes for CASSPGTDYGYTF.

J is TRBJ1-1 and V is TRBV6-4; D is perhaps TRBD1 (5 bases). This CDR3 is built from 16 residues. Germline V CDR1 and CDR2: MRHNA, SNTAGT. Trimming took 6 bases from V and 0 from J, leaving 17 bases between them. Here the CDR3 reads CASRGVKEFMNTEAFF. The CDR3 coding sequence is TGTGCCAGCAGGGGGGTAAAAGAATTTATGAACACTGAAGCTTTCTTT.

This clone was seen a few times. This chain joins TRBV6-1 and TRBJ2-1; D might be TRBD2 (5 bases). The V and J ends lost 10 bases and 4 bases respectively, with 14 bases between them. Per the germline V gene, CDR1 is MNHNS and CDR2 is SASEGT. The CDR3 runs to 13 residues. DNA for the CDR3: TGTGCCACTTCGGCGGGCCCTTACAATGAGCAGTTCTTC. Translating gives CATSAGPYNEQFF.

The table lists this clone with a few counts. The chain combines TRBV18 with TRBJ2-7; D remains unclear. The V and J ends lost 2 bases and 2 bases respectively, with 7 bases between them. Germline CDR1 reads KGHSH; CDR2 reads LQKENI. The CDR3 runs 13 residues. The chain's CDR3 is CASSPGIAYEQYF. The DNA of the CDR3 is TGTGCCAGCTCACCAGGGATAGCCTACGAGCAGTACTTC.

The V and J genes are TRBV6-4 and TRBJ1-5; D is uncertain. Germline V lookup: CDR1 MRHNA, CDR2 SNTAGT. The CDR3 totals 11 residues. Trimming shortened V by 2 bases and J by 6 bases, and 2 bases separated the two germline ends. CDR3 DNA sequence: TGTGCCAGCAGTGACGCTCAGCCCCAGCATTTT. Translating it yields CASSDAQPQHF.

This clone was seen a handful of times. This chain links TRBV28 with TRBJ1-2; 7 nucleotides match TRBD1. The CDR3 runs 14 residues. The V gene end was trimmed by 7 bases and the J gene end by 4 bases; junction bases not matched to a gene: 9. CDR1 and CDR2 (germline): MDHEN, SYDVKM. CDR3: CASIGQVFSYGYTF. CDR3 nucleotides: TGTGCCAGCATTGGACAGGTCTTTTCCTATGGCTACACCTTC.

The chain couples TRBV2 to TRBJ1-2; the D gene is possibly TRBD1 (6 bases). Trimming left V 6 bases short and J 6 bases short, with 14 bases between. Germline V gene lookup returns CDR1 SNHLY and CDR2 FYNNEI. The CDR3 runs 13 residues. The CDR3 DNA reads as TGTGCCAGCAGCGTCAGGGACATTAATGGCTACACCTTC. Amino acids: CASSVRDINGYTF. The full variable domain, with the rest looked up from reference TRBV2 and TRBJ1-2, is EPEVTQTPSHQVTQMGQEVILRCVPISNHLYFYWYRQILGQKVEFLVSFYNNEISEKSEIFDDQFSVERPDGSNFTLKIRSTKLEDSAMYFCASSVRDINGYTFGSGTRLTVV.